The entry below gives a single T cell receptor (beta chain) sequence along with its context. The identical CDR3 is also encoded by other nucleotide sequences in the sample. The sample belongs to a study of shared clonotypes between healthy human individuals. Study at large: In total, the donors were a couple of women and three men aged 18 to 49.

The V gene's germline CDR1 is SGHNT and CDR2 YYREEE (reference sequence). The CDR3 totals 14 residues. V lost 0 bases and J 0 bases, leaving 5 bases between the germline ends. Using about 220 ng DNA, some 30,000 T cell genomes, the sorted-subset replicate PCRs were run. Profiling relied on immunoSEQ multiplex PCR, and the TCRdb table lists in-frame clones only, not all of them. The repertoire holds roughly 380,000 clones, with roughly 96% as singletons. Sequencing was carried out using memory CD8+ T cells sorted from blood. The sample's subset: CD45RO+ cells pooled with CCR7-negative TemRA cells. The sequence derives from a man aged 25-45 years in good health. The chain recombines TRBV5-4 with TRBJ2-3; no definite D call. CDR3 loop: CASSLGGSTDTQYF. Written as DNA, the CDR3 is TGTGCCAGCAGCTTGGGTGGGAGCACAGATACGCAGTATTTT.